This T cell receptor beta chain stems from a study of blood T cell repertoires in COVID-19. Study-level background: PBMCs, B-cell-depleted T cells, or T cells were the source of the cDNA or gDNA that made up the material.

As handled by the study authors: Estimation of nucleated cell counts was performed using reference gene primer amplification. The table came from immunoSEQ multiplex PCR; TCRdb's copy has only in-frame clones and leaves some out. V and J calls and clone size are copied from that table; D and trimming were computed from the DNA. The sample contains approximately 270,000 clones, 75% to 90% of which appear only once. Germline CDR1 MGHDK, CDR2 SYGVNS. The CDR3 contains 12 residues. The V and J ends lost 5 bases and 4 bases respectively, with 6 bases between them. Sequenced sample: peripheral blood. This clonotype was obtained from a woman in her sixties or seventies with acute or convalescent COVID-19. The rearrangement joins TRBV25-1 to TRBJ1-5; D may be TRBD1 (6 bases). CDR3: CASSQGNQPQHF. The CDR3 DNA reads TGTGCCAGCAGTCAGGGGAATCAGCCCCAGCATTTT.